Included here is one TCR beta chain sequence, with context. Its antigen is unknown. Reprocessing the 5' RACE reads, TCRdb reports a single entry for every CDR3 protein and omits DNA. The sample has over 200,000 distinct CDR3 sequences; the top ten hold more than 7.5%. This entry comes from a study of monozygotic twins with inflammatory bowel disease. Study results and limitations: IBD patients shared fewer clonotypes with others than healthy twins, especially with disease activity. IBD patients had lower TCRbeta diversity (inverse Simpson) than healthy co-twins.

This TCR was recovered from a human donor with ulcerative colitis or Crohn's disease, or a healthy co-twin of an affected twin (not recorded which). Material for sequencing was blood.

CDR3 region: CASSEQTSYNEQFF. This rearrangement joins TRBV5-1 to TRBJ2-1. CDR3 length: 14 residues. Germline CDR1 is SGHRS and CDR2 is YFSETQ. The full variable domain, rest sourced from reference TRBV5-1 and TRBJ2-1, is KAGVTQTPRYLIKTRGQQVTLSCSPISGHRSVSWYQQTPGQGLQFLFEYFSETQRNKGNFPGRFSGRQFSNSRSEMNVSTLELGDSALYLCASSEQTSYNEQFFGPGTRLTVL.